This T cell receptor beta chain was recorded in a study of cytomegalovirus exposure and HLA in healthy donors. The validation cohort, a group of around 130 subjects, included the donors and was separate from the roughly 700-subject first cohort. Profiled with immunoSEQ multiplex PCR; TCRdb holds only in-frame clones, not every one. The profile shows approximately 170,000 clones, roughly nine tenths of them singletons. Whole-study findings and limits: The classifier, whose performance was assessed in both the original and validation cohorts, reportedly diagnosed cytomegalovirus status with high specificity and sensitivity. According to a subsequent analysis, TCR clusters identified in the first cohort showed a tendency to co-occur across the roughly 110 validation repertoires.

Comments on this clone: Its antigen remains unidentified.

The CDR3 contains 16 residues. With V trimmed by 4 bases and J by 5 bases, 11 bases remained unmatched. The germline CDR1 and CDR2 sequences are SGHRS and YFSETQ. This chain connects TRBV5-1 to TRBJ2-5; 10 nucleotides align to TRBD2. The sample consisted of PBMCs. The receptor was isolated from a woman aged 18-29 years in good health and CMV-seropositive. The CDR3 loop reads CASSPLAGALRETQYF. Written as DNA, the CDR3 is TGCGCCAGCAGCCCTCTAGCGGGGGCCCTTAGGGAGACCCAGTACTTC.